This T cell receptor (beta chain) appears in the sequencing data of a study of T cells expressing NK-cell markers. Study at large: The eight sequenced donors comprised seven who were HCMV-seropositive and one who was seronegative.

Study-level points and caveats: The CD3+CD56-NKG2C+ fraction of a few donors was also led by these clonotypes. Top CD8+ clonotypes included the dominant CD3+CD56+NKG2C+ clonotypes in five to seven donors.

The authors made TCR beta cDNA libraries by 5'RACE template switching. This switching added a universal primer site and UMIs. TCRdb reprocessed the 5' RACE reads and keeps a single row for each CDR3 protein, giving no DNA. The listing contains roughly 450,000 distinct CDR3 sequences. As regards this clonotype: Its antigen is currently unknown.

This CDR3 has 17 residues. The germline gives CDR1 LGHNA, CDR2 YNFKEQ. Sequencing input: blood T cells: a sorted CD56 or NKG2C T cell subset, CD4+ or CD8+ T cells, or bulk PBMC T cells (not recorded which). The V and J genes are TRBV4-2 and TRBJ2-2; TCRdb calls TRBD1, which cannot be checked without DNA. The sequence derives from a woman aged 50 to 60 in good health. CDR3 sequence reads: CASSSPSGAISTGELFF.